These T cell receptor beta chains were read from a single sample in a study of T cell responses to AZD1222 COVID-19 vaccine. Assay: immunoSEQ multiplex PCR; the TCRdb copy retains only in-frame clones and omits some. The data show fewer than 150,000 clones, about four fifths seen once. Sequencing used peripheral blood, obtained on day 0 of AZD1222 vaccination. These receptors all stem from an adult in good health. The CDR3 runs from the conserved cysteine through the conserved F or W. Fields, in order: D gene, V gene, clone size, J gene, CDR3 DNA, CDR3 protein. A D gene is named only where the DNA matches it firmly. Size is stated for part of the rows, as once, few or many counts, or as a class when the clone is expanded.

.	TRBV5-1	.	TRBJ2-7	TGCGCCAGCAGTCCCGGGACACCTAGTTTCTACGAGCAGTACTTC	CASSPGTPSFYEQYF
.	TRBV20-1	once	TRBJ2-1	TGCAGTGCTAAGGCAGGAGATGAGCAGTTCTTC	CSAKAGDEQFF
.	TRBV25-1	once	TRBJ2-3	TGTGCCAGCAGTGGGGGCCTAGCGACTAGCACAGATACGCAGTATTTT	CASSGGLATSTDTQYF
TRBD2	TRBV7-9	.	TRBJ2-7	TGTGCCAGCAGCTTAGGAGCCGGACTAGCCGCCTACGAGCAGTACTTC	CASSLGAGLAAYEQYF
TRBD1	TRBV7-3	.	TRBJ1-5	TGTGCCAGCAGCCCCGAAGGGGGCATTAATCAGCCCCAGCATTTT	CASSPEGGINQPQHF
.	TRBV6-1	.	TRBJ2-7	TGTGCCAGCAGTGAATCGAGCTACGAGCAGTACTTC	CASSESSYEQYF
.	TRBV5-1	once	TRBJ1-1	TGCGCCAGCAGCTACGGACCCTTGGAGAACACTGAAGCTTTCTTT	CASSYGPLENTEAFF
.	TRBV10-3	.	TRBJ1-6	TGTGCCATCAGTGAGTCGGGGGGTTGGCAATCACCCCTCCACTTT	CAISESGGWQSPLHF
TRBD1	TRBV6-6	.	TRBJ1-4	TGTGCCAGCAGTAATCGGGACAGTTCTAATGAAAAACTGTTTTTT	CASSNRDSSNEKLFF
.	TRBV29-1	.	TRBJ2-5	TGCAGCGTTGAAATTTGGGCAGGGGTGAGGGAGACCCAGTACTTC	CSVEIWAGVRETQYF
.	TRBV7-9	.	TRBJ1-1	TGTGCCAGCAGCCCCCGTGGTTCGGTTGGCACTGAAGCTTTCTTT	CASSPRGSVGTEAFF
TRBD1	TRBV10-3	.	TRBJ2-7	TGTGCCATCACTAAGAGCGCCGGACAGGGGGTTTACGAGCAGTACTTC	CAITKSAGQGVYEQYF
.	TRBV27	.	TRBJ1-1	TGTGCCAGCAGTTTCTCGGTGTCGGGAAACACTGAAGCTTTCTTT	CASSFSVSGNTEAFF
.	TRBV6-5	few	TRBJ1-1	TGTGCCAGCCTAGGGACAACTAACACTGAAGCTTTCTTT	CASLGTTNTEAFF
.	TRBV5-1	.	TRBJ2-5	TGCGCCAGCAGCCCTGAGGGCCAGGGGGGGCGAGAGACCCAGTACTTC	CASSPEGQGGRETQYF
TRBD2	TRBV5-4	.	TRBJ2-3	TGTGCCAGCAGCCCCGGACTAGTTGGCGCAGATACGCAGTATTTT	CASSPGLVGADTQYF
.	TRBV28	.	TRBJ1-2	TGTGCCAGCAGTTTCAGGGGACCGTATGGCTACACCTTC	CASSFRGPYGYTF
.	TRBV4-1	.	TRBJ1-5	TGCGCCAGCAGCCAAGCCGGGACGGTGAATCAGCCCCAGCATTTT	CASSQAGTVNQPQHF
.	TRBV12-5	.	TRBJ1-1	TGTGCTAGTGGTTTGACAGGGCGCTCATCCTCACCTGAAGCTTTCTTT	CASGLTGRSSSPEAFF
TRBD1	TRBV2	.	TRBJ1-4	TGTGCCAGCACGGTGGGACAGGGGGATGAAAAACTGTTTTTT	CASTVGQGDEKLFF
.	TRBV5-4	.	TRBJ2-5	TGTGCCAGCAGCTCCCCTGCACAGGGAAGAGGTCGAGAGACCCAGTACTTC	CASSSPAQGRGRETQYF
.	TRBV5-8	.	TRBJ1-3	TGTGCCAGCAGCTTGGTAGGGCGATCTGGAAACACCATATATTTT	CASSLVGRSGNTIYF
TRBD2	TRBV15	.	TRBJ2-3	TGTGCCACCAGCGAAGGACTAGTCACAGATACGCAGTATTTT	CATSEGLVTDTQYF
.	TRBV4-1	.	TRBJ1-2	TGCGCCAGCAGCGCAGCTGGCGGGGAGCCGAACTATGGCTACACCTTC	CASSAAGGEPNYGYTF
.	TRBV7-3	.	TRBJ1-2	TGTGCCAGCAGTCGAAACGGTCGGGGGGTAGGCTATGGCTACACCTTC	CASSRNGRGVGYGYTF
.	TRBV3-1/TRBV3-2	.	TRBJ1-3	TGTGCCAGCAGCCAACTGCCGGGCAAAACTGGAAACACCATATATTTT	CASSQLPGKTGNTIYF
.	TRBV19	.	TRBJ2-7	TGTGCCACAAGGAAGGGGTACGAGCAGTACTTC	CATRKGYEQYF
.	TRBV19	.	TRBJ1-4	TGTGCCAGTAGTATAGAGGGACTCTGGCGGGCAGAAAAACTGTTTTTT	CASSIEGLWRAEKLFF
.	TRBV6-5	.	TRBJ1-2	TGTGCCAGCAGTCTGAACAGGGATAACTATGGCTACACCTTC	CASSLNRDNYGYTF
.	TRBV25-1	.	TRBJ2-2	TGTGCCAGCAGAACTGCAGCTTGGGCTGGGGAGCTGTTTTTT	CASRTAAWAGELFF
.	TRBV11-2	.	TRBJ2-4	TGTGCCAGCACCTTGGGGAGGAGGGCGGCTGGAAACATTCAGTACTTC	CASTLGRRAAGNIQYF
.	TRBV2	.	TRBJ2-7	TGTGCCAGCAGTTCGACAGGAAGCTACGAGCAGTACTTC	CASSSTGSYEQYF
.	TRBV2	.	TRBJ1-5	TGTGCCAGCAGTGACTTTGGGTCACAGCCCCAGCATTTT	CASSDFGSQPQHF
TRBD1	TRBV6-5	.	TRBJ1-6	TGTGCCAGCAGTTACCAGGACAGGGGAAAGTCACCCCTCCACTTT	CASSYQDRGKSPLHF
.	TRBV30	once	TRBJ1-5	TGTGCCTGGAGTGTAGGGGCAGGGGTTTATGGTCGGAGCAATCAGCCCCAGCATTTT	CAWSVGAGVYGRSNQPQHF
.	TRBV2	.	TRBJ1-2	TGTGCCAGCAGCTACCGCAGGACGTTGGACCTCTATGGCTACACCTTC	CASSYRRTLDLYGYTF
TRBD1	TRBV9	.	TRBJ1-2	TGTGCCAGCAGCGAACAACAGGGGGCGGATGGCTACACCTTC	CASSEQQGADGYTF
.	TRBV28	.	TRBJ2-5	TGTGCCAGCAGTTTACTCGATGGGGGGGGCAACCCGCAAGAGACCCAGTACTTC	CASSLLDGGGNPQETQYF
.	TRBV5-1	.	TRBJ1-2	TGCGCCAGCAGATCCGGGACCCTCGGGAGAGATGGCTACACCTTC	CASRSGTLGRDGYTF
.	TRBV6-5	.	TRBJ1-1	TGTGCCAGCAGACACATTGGTAGGACAGTTGAAGCTTTCTTT	CASRHIGRTVEAFF
.	TRBV27	.	TRBJ1-1	TGTGCCAGCAGTCCCTATAGCAGTTTCGGTCTTGAAGCTTTCTTT	CASSPYSSFGLEAFF
.	TRBV3-1/TRBV3-2	.	TRBJ1-2	TGTGCCAGCAGCCGAAGGGCCTATGGCTACACCTTC	CASSRRAYGYTF
.	TRBV24-1	.	TRBJ1-2	TGTGCCACCAGTGATTCCAGTGGTCCGTACTATGGCTACACCTTC	CATSDSSGPYYGYTF
.	TRBV18	.	TRBJ2-3	TGTGCCAGCTCACCACCGCGGAGTGGGGCCACAGATACGCAGTATTTT	CASSPPRSGATDTQYF
.	TRBV5-1	once	TRBJ1-1	TGCGCCAGCAGCTTTAACCGGGACCCCACTCGGTTCACTGAAGCTTTCTTT	CASSFNRDPTRFTEAFF
TRBD1	TRBV18	.	TRBJ1-5	TGTGCCAGCTCACCATCCGGACAGGGGGCTTCTCAGCCCCAGCATTTT	CASSPSGQGASQPQHF
.	TRBV9	.	TRBJ2-3	TGTGCCAGCAGCGTGGGAACAGGGCGGACAGATACGCAGTATTTT	CASSVGTGRTDTQYF
.	TRBV3-1/TRBV3-2	.	TRBJ2-7	TGTGCCAGCAGCCCTCTAGGGCTTGGGTACGAGCAGTACTTC	CASSPLGLGYEQYF
TRBD1	TRBV27	.	TRBJ2-2	TGTGCCAGCAGTAGCCCCGGGACAGGGCCAACCGGGGAGCTGTTTTTT	CASSSPGTGPTGELFF
.	TRBV5-1	.	TRBJ1-1	TGCGCCAGCAGGCCAACCCCGGGGCGCACTGAAGCTTTCTTT	CASRPTPGRTEAFF
TRBD1	TRBV5-1	.	TRBJ2-3	TGCGCCAGCAGCCGGGGACAGGATATAGATACGCAGTATTTT	CASSRGQDIDTQYF
TRBD1	TRBV6-5	.	TRBJ2-7	TGTGCCAGCAGTTACTCGGGACAGGGGACCTACGAGCAGTACTTC	CASSYSGQGTYEQYF
.	TRBV5-1	.	TRBJ1-2	TGCGCCAGCAGCTTGAGGACCAGGAATATAGGCTACACCTTC	CASSLRTRNIGYTF
TRBD1	TRBV18	.	TRBJ2-5	TGTGCCAGCTCACCCTCGGGACAGGGGGAGACCCAGTACTTC	CASSPSGQGETQYF
TRBD1	TRBV19	.	TRBJ1-2	TGTGCCAGTATCCCTCCAGCCGGGGACAGCAAATATGGCTACACCTTC	CASIPPAGDSKYGYTF